This T cell receptor beta chain was captured in a study of control samples from healthy donors and cancer patients (dated by TCRdb to 2020 to 2022). The protocol used for the library was the immunoSEQ multiplex PCR assay. TCRdb's version of the immuneACCESS table is confined to in-frame rearrangements and falls short of the full clone set. An unresolved V gene accounts for under half of the shortfall where checked; the remainder is of unknown origin. The sample table lists about 49,000 clones, approximately 86% of them with a count of one. 2.8% of the sample is in the top ten clones. Counted from cysteine to phenylalanine, this CDR3 has 15 amino acids. Just the 45-base CDR3 DNA is kept, in frame starting at base 1. The junction shows trimming of 6 bases on V and 3 bases on J, plus 17 bases between the germline ends. Per the germline V gene, MGHRA is the CDR1 and YSYEKL is the CDR2. Notes on this clone: What antigen it recognizes has not been identified. No much larger clone is present one base from it, and per-base qualities are unavailable.

The source material was PBMCs. The chain is assembled from TRBV4-1 and TRBJ1-1, with an unclear D gene assignment. The sequence came from a woman aged 50 to 60 with lung cancer. The CDR3 in this case is CASSRPASGDTEAFF. The base sequence is TGCGCCAGCAGTCGACCGGCCTCGGGAGACACTGAAGCTTTCTTT.